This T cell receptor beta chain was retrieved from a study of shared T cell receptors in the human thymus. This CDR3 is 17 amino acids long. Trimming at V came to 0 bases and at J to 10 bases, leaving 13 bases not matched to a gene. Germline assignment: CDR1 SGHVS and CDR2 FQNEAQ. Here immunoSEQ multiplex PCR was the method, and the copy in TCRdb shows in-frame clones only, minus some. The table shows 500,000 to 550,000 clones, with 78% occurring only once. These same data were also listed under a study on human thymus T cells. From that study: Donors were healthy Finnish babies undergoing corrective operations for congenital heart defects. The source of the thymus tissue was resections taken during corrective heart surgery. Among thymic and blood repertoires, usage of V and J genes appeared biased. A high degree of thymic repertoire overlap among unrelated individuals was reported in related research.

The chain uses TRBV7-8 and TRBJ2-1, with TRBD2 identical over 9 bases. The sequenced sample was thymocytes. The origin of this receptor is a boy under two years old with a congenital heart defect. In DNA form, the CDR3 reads TGTGCCAGCAGCTTAGCAGGGGGACTAGCAGCTAGAGGAGAGCAGTTCTTC. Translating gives CASSLAGGLAARGEQFF.